This TCR beta chain was documented in a study of T cell responses to AZD1222 COVID-19 vaccine. Comments on this clone: Its antigen remains unidentified.

Method: immunoSEQ multiplex PCR; TCRdb's copy keeps in-frame clones and lacks some. The table has about 98,000 clones, 84% seen once; the top ten hold over 15%. Germline V gives CDR1 PRHDT, CDR2 FYEKMQ (reference sequence). The CDR3 contains 16 residues. With 4 bases clipped from V and 3 bases from J, the junction kept 6 bases outside the gene matches. Study outcomes and limitations: Without day 14 samples, only post-peak T cell repertoires were studied.

The sequence came from an adult in good health. This material consisted of peripheral blood, taken on day 0 of AZD1222 vaccination. V usage is TRBV13 and J usage is TRBJ2-2, with TRBD2 matching 9 bases. As DNA, the CDR3 is TGTGCCAGCAGCTCCTGGACTAGCGTCGACACCGGGGAGCTGTTTTTT. Amino acids: CASSSWTSVDTGELFF.